These T cell receptor beta chains were read from a single sample in a study of T-cell reconstitution after alpha-beta-depleted transplantation in children. TCRdb independently ran MiXCR on the PCR reads; one entry per CDR3 protein. Of 260,000 or so distinct CDR3 sequences in the sample, more than 10% are singletons; the top ten hold 2.6%. Sequenced here: PBMCs from the stem cell graft donor, sampled from the stem cell graft. These receptors were obtained from a human donor who donated a stem cell graft to a child with acute lymphoblastic leukemia. Each CDR3 is given with its conserved first and last residue. The D gene is left open where the match is weak. Sizes are listed as once, few, many or a size class.

TRBV7-3,TRBD2,many,TRBJ2-5,CASSKLAGGGETQYF,TGTGCCAGCAGCAAACTAGCGGGAGGGGGAGAGACCCAGTACTTC
TRBV30,TRBD1,many,TRBJ1-2,CAWSVPRQGARKYGYTF,TGTGCCTGGAGTGTACCCCGACAGGGGGCAAGAAAATATGGCTACACCTTC
TRBV29-1,TRBD1,few,TRBJ2-3,CSGTGTSPDTQYF,TGCAGCGGGACAGGGACCAGCCCAGATACGCAGTATTTT
TRBV3-1,TRBD2,many,TRBJ2-6,CASSGRVSGANVLTF,TGTGCCAGCAGCGGGAGGGTCTCTGGGGCCAACGTCCTGACTTTC
TRBV28,TRBD1,many,TRBJ2-7,CASSATGTGAYEQYF,TGTGCCAGCAGCGCCACCGGGACAGGGGCCTACGAGCAGTACTTC
TRBV28,TRBD1,many,TRBJ1-1,CASSLSGQREAFF,TGTGCCAGCAGCCTCTCGGGACAGAGAGAAGCTTTCTTT
TRBV5-1,TRBD2,many,TRBJ2-7,CASSLGLAGVIFYEQYF,TGCGCCAGCAGCTTGGGCCTAGCGGGCGTTATTTTTTACGAGCAGTACTTC
TRBV5-1,.,many,TRBJ2-7,CASRGSHSSPLTEQYF,TGCGCCAGCAGAGGCTCCCACAGTTCCCCCTTAACTGAGCAGTACTTC
TRBV4-3,TRBD1,many,TRBJ2-7,CASSQDWGTGTGGEQYF,TGCGCCAGCAGCCAAGATTGGGGAACCGGGACAGGGGGCGAGCAGTACTTC
TRBV20-1,.,few,TRBJ1-1,CSARVPGAKTEAFF,TGCAGTGCTAGAGTACCGGGGGCTAAAACTGAAGCTTTCTTT
TRBV4-2,.,many,TRBJ2-7,CASSQTTAYEQYF,TGTGCCAGCAGCCAGACCACAGCCTACGAGCAGTACTTC
TRBV7-9,.,many,TRBJ1-3,CASSLGVGDSGNTIYF,TGTGCCAGCAGTTTAGGTGTAGGCGACTCTGGAAACACCATATATTTT
TRBV6-2/TRBV6-3,TRBD1,many,TRBJ2-7,CASSYPGTGDEQYF,TGTGCCAGCAGTTACCCCGGGACAGGGGACGAGCAGTACTTC
TRBV6-2/TRBV6-3,.,many,TRBJ1-5,CASSYGQLFNQPQHF,TGTGCCAGCAGTTACGGACAGCTCTTCAATCAGCCCCAGCATTTT
TRBV18,.,many,TRBJ2-2,CASPGETGTGELFF,TGTGCCAGCCCAGGGGAGACGGGCACCGGGGAGCTGTTTTTT
TRBV6-2/TRBV6-3,.,many,TRBJ2-7,CASKAGLMGEQYF,TGTGCCAGTAAAGCGGGCCTCATGGGGGAGCAGTACTTC
TRBV7-2,.,many,TRBJ2-7,CASQAPGRIYEQYF,TGTGCCAGCCAGGCCCCCGGGCGTATCTACGAGCAGTACTTC
TRBV7-9,.,many,TRBJ2-7,CASSSGLHYEQYF,TGTGCCAGCAGCTCAGGCCTCCACTACGAGCAGTACTTC
TRBV5-1,.,many,TRBJ2-6,CASSRDSGANVLTF,TGCGCCAGCAGCAGGGACTCTGGGGCCAACGTCCTGACTTTC